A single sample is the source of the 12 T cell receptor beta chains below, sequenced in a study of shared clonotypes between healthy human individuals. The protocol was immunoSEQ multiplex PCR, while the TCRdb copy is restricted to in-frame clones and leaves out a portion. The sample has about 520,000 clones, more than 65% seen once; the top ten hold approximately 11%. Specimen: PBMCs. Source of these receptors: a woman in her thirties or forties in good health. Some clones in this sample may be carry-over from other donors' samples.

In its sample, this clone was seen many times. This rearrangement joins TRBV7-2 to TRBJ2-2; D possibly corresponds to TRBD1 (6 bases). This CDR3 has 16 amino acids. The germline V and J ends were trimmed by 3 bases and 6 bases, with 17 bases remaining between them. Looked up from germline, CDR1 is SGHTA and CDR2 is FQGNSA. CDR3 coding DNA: TGTGCCAGCAGCTTCACACCAACAGGGTCGGCCGGGGAGCTGTTTTTT. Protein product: CASSFTPTGSAGELFF. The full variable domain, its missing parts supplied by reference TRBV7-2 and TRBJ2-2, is GAGVSQSPSNKVTEKGKDVELRCDPISGHTALYWYRQSLGQGLEFLIYFQGNSAPDKSGLPSDRFSAERTGGSVSTLTIQRTQQEDSAVYLCASSFTPTGSAGELFFGEGSRLTVL.

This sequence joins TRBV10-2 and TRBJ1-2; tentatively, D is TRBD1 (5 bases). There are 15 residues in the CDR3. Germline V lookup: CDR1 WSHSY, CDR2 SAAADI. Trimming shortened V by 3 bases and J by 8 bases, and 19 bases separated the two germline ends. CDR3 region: CASSDPPHGASGYTF. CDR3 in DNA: TGCGCCAGCAGTGACCCCCCTCATGGGGCGAGCGGCTACACCTTC.

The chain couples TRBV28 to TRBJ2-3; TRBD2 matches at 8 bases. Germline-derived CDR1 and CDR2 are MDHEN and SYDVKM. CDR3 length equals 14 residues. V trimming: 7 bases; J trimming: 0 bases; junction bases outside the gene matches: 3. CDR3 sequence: CASTASGSTDTQYF. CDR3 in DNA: TGTGCCAGCACTGCTAGCGGGAGCACAGATACGCAGTATTTT. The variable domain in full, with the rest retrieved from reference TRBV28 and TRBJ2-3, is DVKVTQSSRYLVKRTGEKVFLECVQDMDHENMFWYRQDPGLGLRLIYFSYDVKMKEKGDIPEGYSVSREKKERFSLILESASTNQTSMYLCASTASGSTDTQYFGPGTRLTVL.

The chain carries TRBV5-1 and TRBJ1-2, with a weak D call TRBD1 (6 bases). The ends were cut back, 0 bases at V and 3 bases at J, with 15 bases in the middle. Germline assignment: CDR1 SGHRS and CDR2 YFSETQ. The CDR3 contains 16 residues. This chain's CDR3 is CASSLAAGEWDYGYTF. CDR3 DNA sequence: TGCGCCAGCAGCTTGGCGGCAGGGGAGTGGGACTATGGCTACACCTTC. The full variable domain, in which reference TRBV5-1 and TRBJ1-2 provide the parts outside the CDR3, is KAGVTQTPRYLIKTRGQQVTLSCSPISGHRSVSWYQQTPGQGLQFLFEYFSETQRNKGNFPGRFSGRQFSNSRSEMNVSTLELGDSALYLCASSLAAGEWDYGYTFGSGTRLTVV.

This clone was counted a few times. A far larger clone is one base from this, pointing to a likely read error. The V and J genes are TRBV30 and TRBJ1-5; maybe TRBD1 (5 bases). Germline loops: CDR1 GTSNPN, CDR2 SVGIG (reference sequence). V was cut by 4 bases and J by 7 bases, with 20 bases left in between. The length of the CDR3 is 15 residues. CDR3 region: CAWTYPTWRGQPQHF. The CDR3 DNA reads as TGTGCCTGGACTTACCCGACTTGGAGGGGCCAGCCCCAGCATTTT.

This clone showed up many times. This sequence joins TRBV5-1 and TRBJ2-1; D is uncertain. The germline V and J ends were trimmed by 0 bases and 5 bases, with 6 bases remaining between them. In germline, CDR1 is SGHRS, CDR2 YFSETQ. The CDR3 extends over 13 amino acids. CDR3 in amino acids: CASSLALNNEQFF. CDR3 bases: TGCGCCAGCAGCTTGGCACTTAACAATGAGCAGTTCTTC.

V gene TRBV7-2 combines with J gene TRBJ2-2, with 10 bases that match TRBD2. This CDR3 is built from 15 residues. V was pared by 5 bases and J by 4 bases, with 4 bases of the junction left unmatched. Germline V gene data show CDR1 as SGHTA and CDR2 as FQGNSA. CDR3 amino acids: CASSEAGGITGELFF. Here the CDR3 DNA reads TGTGCCAGCAGCGAAGCGGGAGGGATCACCGGGGAGCTGTTTTTT.

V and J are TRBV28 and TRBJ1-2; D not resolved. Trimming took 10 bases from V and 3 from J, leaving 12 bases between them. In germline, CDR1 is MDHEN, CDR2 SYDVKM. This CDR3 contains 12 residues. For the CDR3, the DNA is TGTGCCACCTGCGCGTCTGACTATGGCTACACCTTC. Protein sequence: CATCASDYGYTF.

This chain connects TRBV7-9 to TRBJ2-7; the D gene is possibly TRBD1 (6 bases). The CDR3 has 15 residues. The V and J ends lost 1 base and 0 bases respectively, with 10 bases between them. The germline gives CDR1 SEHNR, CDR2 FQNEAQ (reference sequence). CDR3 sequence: CASSLGWTVSYEQYF. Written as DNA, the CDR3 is TGTGCCAGCAGCTTAGGATGGACAGTCTCCTACGAGCAGTACTTC.

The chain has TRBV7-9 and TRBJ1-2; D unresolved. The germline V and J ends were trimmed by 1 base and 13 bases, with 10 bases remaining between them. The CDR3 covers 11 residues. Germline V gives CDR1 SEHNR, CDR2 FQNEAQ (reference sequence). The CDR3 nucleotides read TGTGCCAGCAGCTTAGATGGCCCAGCCACCTTC. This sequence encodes CASSLDGPATF.

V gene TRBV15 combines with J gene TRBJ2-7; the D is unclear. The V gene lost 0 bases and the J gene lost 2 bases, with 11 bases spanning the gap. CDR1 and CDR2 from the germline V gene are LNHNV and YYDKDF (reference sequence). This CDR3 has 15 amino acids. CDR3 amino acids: CATSRDPSPAYEQYF. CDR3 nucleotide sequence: TGTGCCACCAGCAGAGATCCCTCCCCAGCCTACGAGCAGTACTTC.

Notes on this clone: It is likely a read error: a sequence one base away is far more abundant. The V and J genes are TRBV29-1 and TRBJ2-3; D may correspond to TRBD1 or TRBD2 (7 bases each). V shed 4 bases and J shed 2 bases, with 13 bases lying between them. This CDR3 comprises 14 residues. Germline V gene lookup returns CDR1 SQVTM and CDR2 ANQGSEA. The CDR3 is CSVAQGGDTDTQYF. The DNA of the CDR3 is TGCAGCGTTGCTCAGGGGGGGGACACAGATACGCAGTATTTT.